The text below deals with one TCR beta chain. As yet, its antigen is unknown. This sample is part of a study of T cell responses to AZD1222 COVID-19 vaccine. CDR1 and CDR2 (germline): MNHNY, SVGAGI (reference sequence). This CDR3 has 14 amino acids. V shed 6 bases and J 6 bases; nucleotides not matched to a gene: 7. This table comes from immunoSEQ multiplex PCR, and its TCRdb copy is limited to in-frame clones, with some not included. The sample consists of 100,000 to 150,000 clones, about 90% of them appearing once. Study-wide findings and caveats: Unmutated regions of variants are reportedly targeted by nearly half of spike-specific TCRs. Donors skewed white British and female; clonal diversity was possibly underestimated. Along spike, vaccine-associated CD4 TCRs were found throughout, with dominance at 160-218 and 743-854. No repertoire was sampled before or during the peak T cell response, only after it.

The rearrangement uses TRBV6-6 and TRBJ2-2; 7 bases match TRBD1. The sequencing here drew on peripheral blood, taken on day 0 of MenACWY control vaccination. This TCR came from an adult in good health. This CDR3 is CASRTNRGPGELFF. The CDR3 nucleotides read TGTGCCAGCAGAACCAACAGGGGACCCGGGGAGCTGTTTTTT.